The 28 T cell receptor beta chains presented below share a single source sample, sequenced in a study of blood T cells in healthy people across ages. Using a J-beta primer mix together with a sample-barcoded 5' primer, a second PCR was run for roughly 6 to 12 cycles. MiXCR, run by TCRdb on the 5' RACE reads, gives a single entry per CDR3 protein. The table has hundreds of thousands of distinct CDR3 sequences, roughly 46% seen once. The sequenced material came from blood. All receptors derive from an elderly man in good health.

The CDR3 is CASSEYTSGRNEQYF. The DNA for the CDR3 is TGTGCCAGCAGTGAATATACTAGCGGGAGAAATGAGCAGTACTTC. The chain uses TRBV25-1 and TRBJ2-7; 11 nucleotides match TRBD2. With 0 bases clipped from V and 7 bases from J, the junction kept 5 bases outside the gene matches. Germline V gene lookup returns CDR1 MGHDK and CDR2 SYGVNS. This CDR3 contains 15 residues.

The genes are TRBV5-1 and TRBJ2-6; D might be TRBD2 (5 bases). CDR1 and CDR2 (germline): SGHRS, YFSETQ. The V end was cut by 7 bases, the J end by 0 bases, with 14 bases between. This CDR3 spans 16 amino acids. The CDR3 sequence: CASLEGPDSGANVLTF. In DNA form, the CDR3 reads TGCGCCAGCCTCGAGGGCCCAGACTCTGGGGCCAACGTCCTGACTTTC.

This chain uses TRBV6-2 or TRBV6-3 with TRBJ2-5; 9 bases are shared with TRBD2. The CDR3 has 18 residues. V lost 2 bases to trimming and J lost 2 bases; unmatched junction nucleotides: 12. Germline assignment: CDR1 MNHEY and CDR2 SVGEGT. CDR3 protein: CASSYRRVAGAPQETQYF. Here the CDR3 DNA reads TGTGCCAGCAGTTACAGAAGGGTAGCGGGAGCACCACAAGAGACCCAGTACTTC.

The CDR3 coding sequence is TGCAGCTCCCCACAGGGGGATACGCAGTATTTT. Translation: CSSPQGDTQYF. The chain is built from TRBV29-1 and TRBJ2-3, with 7 bases matching TRBD1. The CDR3 contains 11 residues. Germline lookup yields CDR1 SQVTM and CDR2 ANQGSEA. V trimming: 8 bases; J trimming: 6 bases; junction bases outside the gene matches: 5.

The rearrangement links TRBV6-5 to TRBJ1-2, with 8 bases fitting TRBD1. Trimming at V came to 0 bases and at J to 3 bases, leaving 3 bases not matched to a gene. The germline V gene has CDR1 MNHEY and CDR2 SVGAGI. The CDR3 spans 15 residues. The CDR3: CASSYSLGQDYGYTF. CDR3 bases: TGTGCCAGCAGTTACTCGTTGGGACAGGACTATGGCTACACCTTC.

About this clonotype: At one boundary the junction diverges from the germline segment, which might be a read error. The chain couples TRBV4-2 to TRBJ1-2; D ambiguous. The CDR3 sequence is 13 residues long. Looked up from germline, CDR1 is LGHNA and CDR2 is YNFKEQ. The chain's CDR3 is CASSQGNSYGYIF. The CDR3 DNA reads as TGTGCCAGCAGCCAAGGGAACAGCTATGGCTACATCTTC.

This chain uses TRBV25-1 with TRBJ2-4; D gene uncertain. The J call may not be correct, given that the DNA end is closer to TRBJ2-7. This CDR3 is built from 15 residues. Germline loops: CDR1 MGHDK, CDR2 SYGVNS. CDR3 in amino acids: CASSAPGTAIYEQYF. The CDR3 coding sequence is TGTGCCAGCAGTGCCCCGGGCACAGCGATCTACGAGCAGTACTTC.

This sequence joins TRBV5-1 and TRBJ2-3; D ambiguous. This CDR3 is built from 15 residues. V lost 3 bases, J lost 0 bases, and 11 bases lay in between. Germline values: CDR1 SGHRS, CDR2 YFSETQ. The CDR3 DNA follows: TGCGCCAGCAGCTACAGCCTTGGGAGCACAGATACGCAGTATTTT. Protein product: CASSYSLGSTDTQYF.

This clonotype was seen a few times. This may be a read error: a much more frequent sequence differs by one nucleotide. The CDR3 DNA is TGCGCCGGCAGCACGGACGAATCAACAGGGACTCATATTTCACCCCTCCACTTT. It encodes CAGSTDESTGTHISPLHF. V and J are TRBV5-1 and TRBJ1-6; TRBD1 is a possible D gene (6 bases). The CDR3 extends over 18 amino acids. Germline-derived CDR1 and CDR2 are SGHRS and YFSETQ.

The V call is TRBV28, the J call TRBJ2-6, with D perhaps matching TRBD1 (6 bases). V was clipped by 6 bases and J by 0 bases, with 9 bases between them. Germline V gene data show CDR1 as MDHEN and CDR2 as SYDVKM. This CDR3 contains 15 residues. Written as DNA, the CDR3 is TGTGCCAGCAGCCAGGGGTTCTCTGGGGCCAACGTCCTGACTTTC. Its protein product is CASSQGFSGANVLTF.

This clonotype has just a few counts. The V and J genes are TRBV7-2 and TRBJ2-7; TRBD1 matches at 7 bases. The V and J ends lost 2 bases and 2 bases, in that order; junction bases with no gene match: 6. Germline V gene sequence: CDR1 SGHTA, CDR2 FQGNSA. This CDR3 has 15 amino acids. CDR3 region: CASSLTGTATYEQYF. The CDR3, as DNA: TGTGCCAGCAGCTTAACCGGGACAGCCACCTACGAGCAGTACTTC. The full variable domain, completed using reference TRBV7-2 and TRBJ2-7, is GAGVSQSPSNKVTEKGKDVELRCDPISGHTALYWYRQSLGQGLEFLIYFQGNSAPDKSGLPSDRFSAERTGGSVSTLTIQRTQQEDSAVYLCASSLTGTATYEQYFGPGTRLTVT.

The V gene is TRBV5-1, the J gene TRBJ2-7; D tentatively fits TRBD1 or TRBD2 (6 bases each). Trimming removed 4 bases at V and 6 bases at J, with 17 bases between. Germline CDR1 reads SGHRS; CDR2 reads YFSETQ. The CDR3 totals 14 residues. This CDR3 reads CASSGGGGGSEQYF. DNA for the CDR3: TGCGCCAGCAGCGGAGGGGGTGGGGGTAGCGAGCAGTACTTC.

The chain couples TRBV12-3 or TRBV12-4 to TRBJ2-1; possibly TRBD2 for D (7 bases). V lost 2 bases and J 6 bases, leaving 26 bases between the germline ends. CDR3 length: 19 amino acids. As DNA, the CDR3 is TGTGCCAGCAGTTTAAGGGGGGGACTAAGAGACCCGACTCTCAATGAGCAGTTCTTC. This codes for CASSLRGGLRDPTLNEQFF.

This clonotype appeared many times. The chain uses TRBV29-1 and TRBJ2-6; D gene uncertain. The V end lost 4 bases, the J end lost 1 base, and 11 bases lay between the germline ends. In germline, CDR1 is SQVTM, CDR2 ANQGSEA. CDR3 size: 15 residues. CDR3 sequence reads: CSVVGQSSGANVLTF. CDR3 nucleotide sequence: TGCAGCGTTGTGGGCCAGTCTTCTGGGGCCAACGTCCTGACTTTC.

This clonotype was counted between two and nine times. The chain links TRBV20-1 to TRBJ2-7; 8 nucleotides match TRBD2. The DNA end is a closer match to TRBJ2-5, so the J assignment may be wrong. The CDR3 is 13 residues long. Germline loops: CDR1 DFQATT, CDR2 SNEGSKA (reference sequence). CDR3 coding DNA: TGCAGTGCTAATAGCGGGATCGCAGAGACCCAGTACTTC. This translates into CSANSGIAETQYF.

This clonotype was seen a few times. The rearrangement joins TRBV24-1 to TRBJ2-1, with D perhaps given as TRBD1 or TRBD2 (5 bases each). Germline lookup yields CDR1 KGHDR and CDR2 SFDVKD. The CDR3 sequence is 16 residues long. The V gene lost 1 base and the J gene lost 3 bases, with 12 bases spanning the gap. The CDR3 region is CATSDFGGSGYNEQFF. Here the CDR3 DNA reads TGTGCCACCAGTGATTTTGGGGGTTCTGGCTACAATGAGCAGTTCTTC.

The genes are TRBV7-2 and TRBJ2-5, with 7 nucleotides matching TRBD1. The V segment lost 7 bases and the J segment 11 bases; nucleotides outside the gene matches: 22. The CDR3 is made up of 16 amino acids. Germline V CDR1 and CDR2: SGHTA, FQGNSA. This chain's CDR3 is CASTSGTGEALNEQYF. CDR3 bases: TGTGCCAGCACCTCCGGCACAGGGGAAGCGTTGAATGAGCAGTACTTC.

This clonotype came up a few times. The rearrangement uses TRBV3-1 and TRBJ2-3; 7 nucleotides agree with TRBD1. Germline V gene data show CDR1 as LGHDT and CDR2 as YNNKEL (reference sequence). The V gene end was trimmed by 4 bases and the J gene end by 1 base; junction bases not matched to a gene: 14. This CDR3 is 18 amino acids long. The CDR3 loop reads CASSPRKGQIRGTDTQYF. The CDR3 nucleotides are TGTGCCAGCAGCCCACGAAAGGGACAGATTAGGGGCACAGATACGCAGTATTTT.

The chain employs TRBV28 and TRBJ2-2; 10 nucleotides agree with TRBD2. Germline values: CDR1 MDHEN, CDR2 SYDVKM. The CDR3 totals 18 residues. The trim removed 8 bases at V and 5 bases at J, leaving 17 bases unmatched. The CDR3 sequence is CASGRRLAGPQGTGELFF. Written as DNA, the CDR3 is TGTGCCAGCGGCCGACGACTAGCGGGCCCCCAAGGGACCGGGGAGCTGTTTTTT. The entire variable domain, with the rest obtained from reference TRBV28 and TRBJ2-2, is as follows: DVKVTQSSRYLVKRTGEKVFLECVQDMDHENMFWYRQDPGLGLRLIYFSYDVKMKEKGDIPEGYSVSREKKERFSLILESASTNQTSMYLCASGRRLAGPQGTGELFFGEGSRLTVL.

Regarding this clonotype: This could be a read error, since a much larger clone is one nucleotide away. The CDR3 sequence is CASAPGQGYEQYF. The DNA for the CDR3 is TGTGCCAGCGCACCGGGACAGGGCTACGAGCAGTACTTC. This rearrangement joins TRBV18 to TRBJ2-7; 9 nucleotides match TRBD1. CDR3 length: 13 residues. Germline V CDR1 and CDR2: KGHSH, LQKENI. The whole variable domain, filled in from reference TRBV18 and TRBJ2-7, reads NAGVMQNPRHLVRRRGQEARLRCSPMKGHSHVYWYRQLPEEGLKFMVYLQKENIIDESGMPKERFSAEFPKEGPSILRIQQVVRGDSAAYFCASAPGQGYEQYFGPGTRLTVT.

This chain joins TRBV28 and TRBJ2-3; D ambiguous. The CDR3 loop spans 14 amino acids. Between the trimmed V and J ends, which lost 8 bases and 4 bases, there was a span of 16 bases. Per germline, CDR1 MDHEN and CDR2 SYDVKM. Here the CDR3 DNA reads TGTGCCAGCTCTCGCCAGTTGGACGCAGATACGCAGTATTTT. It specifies CASSRQLDADTQYF.

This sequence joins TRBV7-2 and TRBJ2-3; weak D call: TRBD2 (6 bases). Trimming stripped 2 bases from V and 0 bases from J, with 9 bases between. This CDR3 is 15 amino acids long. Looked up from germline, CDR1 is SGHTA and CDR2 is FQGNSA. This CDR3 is CASSLIGTSTDTQYF. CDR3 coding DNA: TGTGCCAGCAGCTTAATAGGGACTAGCACAGATACGCAGTATTTT.

The CDR3 region is CSGRAETQYF. The CDR3 nucleotides are TGCAGCGGCAGGGCAGAGACCCAGTACTTC. The J gene is TRBJ2-5, the V gene TRBV29-1, with D possibly matching TRBD1 (5 bases). Trimming removed 7 bases at V and 4 bases at J, with 7 bases between. In germline, CDR1 is SQVTM, CDR2 ANQGSEA. CDR3 length: 10 residues.

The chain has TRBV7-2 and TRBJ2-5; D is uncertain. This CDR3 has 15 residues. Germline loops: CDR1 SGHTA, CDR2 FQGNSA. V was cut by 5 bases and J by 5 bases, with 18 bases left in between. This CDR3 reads CASSLLKRLEETQYF. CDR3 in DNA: TGTGCCAGCAGCCTTCTTAAGAGGCTCGAGGAGACCCAGTACTTC.

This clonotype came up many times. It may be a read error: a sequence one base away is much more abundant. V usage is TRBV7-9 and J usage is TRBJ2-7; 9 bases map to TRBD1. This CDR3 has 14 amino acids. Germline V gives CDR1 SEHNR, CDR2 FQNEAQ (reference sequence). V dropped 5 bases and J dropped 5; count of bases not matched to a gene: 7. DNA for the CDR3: TGTGCCAGCAGCGTATGGGACAGGGCGAACGAGCAGTACTTC. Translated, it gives CASSVWDRANEQYF. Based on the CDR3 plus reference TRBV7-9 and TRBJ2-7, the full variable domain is DTGVSQNPRHKITKRGQNVTFRCDPISEHNRLYWYRQTLGQGPEFLTYFQNEAQLEKSRLLSDRFSAERPKGSFSTLEIQRTEQGDSAMYLCASSVWDRANEQYFGPGTRLTVT.

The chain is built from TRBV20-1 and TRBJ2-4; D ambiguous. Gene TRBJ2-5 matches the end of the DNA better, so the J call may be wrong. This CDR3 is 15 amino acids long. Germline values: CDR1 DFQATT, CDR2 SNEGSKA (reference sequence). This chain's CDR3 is CSARDLSVRQETQYF. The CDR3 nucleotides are TGCAGTGCTAGAGATCTCTCCGTCCGGCAAGAGACCCAGTACTTC.

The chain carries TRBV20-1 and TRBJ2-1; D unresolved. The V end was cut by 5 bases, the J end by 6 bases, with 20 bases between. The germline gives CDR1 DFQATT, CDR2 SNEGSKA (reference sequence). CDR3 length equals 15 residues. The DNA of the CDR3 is TGCAGTGCTCGATCCCTAGTAGGTCAAATCAATGAGCAGTTCTTC. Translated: CSARSLVGQINEQFF.

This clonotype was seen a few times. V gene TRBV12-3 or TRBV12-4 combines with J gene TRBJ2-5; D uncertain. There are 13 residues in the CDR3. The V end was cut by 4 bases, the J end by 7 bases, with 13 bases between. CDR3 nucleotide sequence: TGTGCCAGCAGTTGCGGCGGCCTCGGGACCCAGTACTTC. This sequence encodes CASSCGGLGTQYF.